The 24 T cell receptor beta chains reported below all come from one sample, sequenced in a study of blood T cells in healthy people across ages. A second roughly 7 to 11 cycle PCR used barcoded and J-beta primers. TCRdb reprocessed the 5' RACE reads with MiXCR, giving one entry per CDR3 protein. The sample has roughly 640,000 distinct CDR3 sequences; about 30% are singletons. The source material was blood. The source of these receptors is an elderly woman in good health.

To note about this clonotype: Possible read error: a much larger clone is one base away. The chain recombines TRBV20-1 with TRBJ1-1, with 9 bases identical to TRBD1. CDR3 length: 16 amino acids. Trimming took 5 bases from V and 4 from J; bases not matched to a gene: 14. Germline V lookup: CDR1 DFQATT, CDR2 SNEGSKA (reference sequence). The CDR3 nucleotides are TGCAGTGCTGATCGGGTGGGGACAGGGTTGAGCACTGAAGCTTTCTTT. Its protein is CSADRVGTGLSTEAFF.

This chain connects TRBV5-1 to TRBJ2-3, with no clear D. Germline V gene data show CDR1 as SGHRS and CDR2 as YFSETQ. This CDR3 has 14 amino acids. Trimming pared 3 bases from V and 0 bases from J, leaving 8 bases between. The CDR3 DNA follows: TGCGCCAGCAGCTGGATCTCTAGCACAGATACGCAGTATTTT. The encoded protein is CASSWISSTDTQYF. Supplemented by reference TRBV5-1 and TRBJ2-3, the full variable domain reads KAGVTQTPRYLIKTRGQQVTLSCSPISGHRSVSWYQQTPGQGLQFLFEYFSETQRNKGNFPGRFSGRQFSNSRSEMNVSTLELGDSALYLCASSWISSTDTQYFGPGTRLTVL.

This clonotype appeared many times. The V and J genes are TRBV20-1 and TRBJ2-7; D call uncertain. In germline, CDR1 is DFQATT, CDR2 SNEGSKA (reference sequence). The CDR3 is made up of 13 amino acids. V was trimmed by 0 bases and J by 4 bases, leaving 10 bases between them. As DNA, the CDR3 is TGCAGTGCTAGAGACGGAGTTAAATACGAGCAGTACTTC. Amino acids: CSARDGVKYEQYF.

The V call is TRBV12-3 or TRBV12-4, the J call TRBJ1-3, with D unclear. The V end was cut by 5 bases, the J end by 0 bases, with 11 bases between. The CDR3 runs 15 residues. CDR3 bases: TGTGCCAGCAGTGGAGGACGCAGCTCTGGAAACACCATATATTTT. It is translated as CASSGGRSSGNTIYF.

CDR3 nucleotide sequence: TGCAGTGCTGTGGACCCGGGATACGAGCAGTACTTC. This translates into CSAVDPGYEQYF. This sequence joins TRBV20-1 and TRBJ2-7; D is possibly TRBD2 (5 bases). Deletions cut 5 bases from V and 4 bases from J, with 12 bases between. CDR1 is DFQATT and CDR2 is SNEGSKA in the germline V gene (reference sequence). The CDR3 consists of 12 residues.

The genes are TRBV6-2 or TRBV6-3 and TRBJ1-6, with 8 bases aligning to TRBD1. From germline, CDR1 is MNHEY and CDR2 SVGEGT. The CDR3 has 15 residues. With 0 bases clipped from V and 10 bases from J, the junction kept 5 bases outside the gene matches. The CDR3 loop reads CASSYSDRDGSPLHF. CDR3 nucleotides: TGTGCCAGCAGTTACTCGGACAGGGACGGGTCACCCCTCCACTTT.

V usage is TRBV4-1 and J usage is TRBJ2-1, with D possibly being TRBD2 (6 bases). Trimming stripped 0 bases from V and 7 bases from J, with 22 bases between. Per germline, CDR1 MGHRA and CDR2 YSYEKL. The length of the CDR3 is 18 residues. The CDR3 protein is CASSQEDGGGRSRNEQFF. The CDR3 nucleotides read TGCGCCAGCAGCCAAGAAGATGGAGGAGGGCGGTCTAGGAATGAGCAGTTCTTC.

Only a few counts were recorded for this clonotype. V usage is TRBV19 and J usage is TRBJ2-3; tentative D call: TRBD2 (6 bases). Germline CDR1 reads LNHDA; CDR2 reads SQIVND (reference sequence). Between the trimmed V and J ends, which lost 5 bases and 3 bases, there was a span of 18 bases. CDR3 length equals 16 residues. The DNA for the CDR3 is TGTGCCAGTAGTCCGATTCCGGGGGACCGAACAGATACGCAGTATTTT. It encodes CASSPIPGDRTDTQYF.

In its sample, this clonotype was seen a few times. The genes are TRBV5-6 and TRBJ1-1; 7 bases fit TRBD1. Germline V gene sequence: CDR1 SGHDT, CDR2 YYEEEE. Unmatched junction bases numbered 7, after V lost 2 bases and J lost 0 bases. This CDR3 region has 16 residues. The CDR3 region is CASSFSLDRLNTEAFF. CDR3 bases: TGTGCCAGCAGCTTCTCCTTGGACAGGTTGAACACTGAAGCTTTCTTT.

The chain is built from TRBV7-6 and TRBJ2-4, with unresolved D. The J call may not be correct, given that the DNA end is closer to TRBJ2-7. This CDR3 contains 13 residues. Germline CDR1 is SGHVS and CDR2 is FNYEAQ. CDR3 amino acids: CASSLDLDREQYF. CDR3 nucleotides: TGTGCCAGCAGCTTAGACTTGGATCGCGAGCAGTACTTC.

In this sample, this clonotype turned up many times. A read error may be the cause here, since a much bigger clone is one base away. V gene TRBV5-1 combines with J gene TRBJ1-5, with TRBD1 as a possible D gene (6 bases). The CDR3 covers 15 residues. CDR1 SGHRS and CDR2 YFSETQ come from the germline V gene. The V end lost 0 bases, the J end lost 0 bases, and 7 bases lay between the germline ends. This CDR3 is CASSLEGVSNQPQHF. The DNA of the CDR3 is TGCGCCAGCAGCTTGGAGGGGGTTAGCAATCAGCCCCAGCATTTT.

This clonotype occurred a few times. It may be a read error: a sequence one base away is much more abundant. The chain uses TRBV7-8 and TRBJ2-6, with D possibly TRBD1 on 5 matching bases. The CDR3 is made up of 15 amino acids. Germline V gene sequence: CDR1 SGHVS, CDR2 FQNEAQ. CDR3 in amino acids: CASSSRNSGANVRTF. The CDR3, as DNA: TGTGCCAGCAGCTCAAGGAACTCTGGGGCCAACGTCCGGACTTTC.

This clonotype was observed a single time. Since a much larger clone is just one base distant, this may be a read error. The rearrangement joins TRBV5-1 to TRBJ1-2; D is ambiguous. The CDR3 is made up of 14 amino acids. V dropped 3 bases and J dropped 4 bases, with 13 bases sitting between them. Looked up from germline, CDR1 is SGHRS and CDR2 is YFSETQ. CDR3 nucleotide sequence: TGCGCCAGCAGCTGGGAGGCCGGTACCTATGGCTACACCTTC. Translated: CASSWEAGTYGYTF.

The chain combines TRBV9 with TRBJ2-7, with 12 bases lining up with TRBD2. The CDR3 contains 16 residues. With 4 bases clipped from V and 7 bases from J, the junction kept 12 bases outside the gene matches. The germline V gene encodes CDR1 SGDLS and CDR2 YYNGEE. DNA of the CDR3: TGTGCCAGCAGCCCTCCTAGCGGGGGGGCCTACAATGAGCAGTACTTC. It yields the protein CASSPPSGGAYNEQYF.

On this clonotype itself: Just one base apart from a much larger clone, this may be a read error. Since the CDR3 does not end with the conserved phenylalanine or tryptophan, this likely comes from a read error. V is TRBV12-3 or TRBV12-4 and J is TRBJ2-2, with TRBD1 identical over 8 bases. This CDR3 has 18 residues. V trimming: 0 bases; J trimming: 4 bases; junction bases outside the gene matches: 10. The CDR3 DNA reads TGTGCCAGCAGTTTAGCCCGACTCGGGACAGGCCCCACCGGGGAGCTGTTTTGT. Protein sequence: CASSLARLGTGPTGELFC.

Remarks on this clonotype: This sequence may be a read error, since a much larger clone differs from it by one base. The CDR3 sequence: CASSLDILSFSYNSSLHF. Written as DNA, the CDR3 is TGTGCCAGCAGTTTAGATATTTTGAGTTTCTCCTATAATTCATCCCTCCACTTT. The chain links TRBV12-3 or TRBV12-4 to TRBJ1-6; D is uncertain. This CDR3 comprises 18 residues.

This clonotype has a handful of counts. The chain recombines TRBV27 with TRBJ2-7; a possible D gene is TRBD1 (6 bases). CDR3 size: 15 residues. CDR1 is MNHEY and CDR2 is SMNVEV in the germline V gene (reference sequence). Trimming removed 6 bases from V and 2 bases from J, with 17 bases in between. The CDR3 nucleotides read TGTGCCAGCAGCTCTCAGGGGCATATCCCCTACGAGCAGTACTTC. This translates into CASSSQGHIPYEQYF.

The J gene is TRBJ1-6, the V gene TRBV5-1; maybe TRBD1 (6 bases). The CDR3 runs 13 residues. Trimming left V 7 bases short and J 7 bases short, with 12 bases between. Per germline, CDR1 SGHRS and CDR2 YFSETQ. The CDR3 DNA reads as TGCGCCAGCGGGGACAAGCAAAATTCACCCCTCCACTTT. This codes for CASGDKQNSPLHF.

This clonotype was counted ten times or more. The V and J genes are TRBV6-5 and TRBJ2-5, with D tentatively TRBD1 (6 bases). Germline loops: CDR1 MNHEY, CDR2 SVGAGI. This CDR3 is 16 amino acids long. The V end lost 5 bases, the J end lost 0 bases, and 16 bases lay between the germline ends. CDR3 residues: CASSPGGQRYQETQYF. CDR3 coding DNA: TGTGCCAGCAGTCCTGGGGGCCAGAGGTACCAAGAGACCCAGTACTTC.

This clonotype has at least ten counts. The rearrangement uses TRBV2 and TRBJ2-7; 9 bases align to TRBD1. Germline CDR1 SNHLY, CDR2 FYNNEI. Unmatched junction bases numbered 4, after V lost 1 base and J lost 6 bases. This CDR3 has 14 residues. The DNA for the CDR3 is TGTGCCAGCAGTGAAGGGGACAGGGTTAGCGAGCAGTACTTC. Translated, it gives CASSEGDRVSEQYF.

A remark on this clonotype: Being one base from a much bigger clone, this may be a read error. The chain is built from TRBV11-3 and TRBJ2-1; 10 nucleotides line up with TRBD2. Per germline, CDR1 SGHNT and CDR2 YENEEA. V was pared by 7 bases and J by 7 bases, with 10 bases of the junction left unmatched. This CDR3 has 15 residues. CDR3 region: CASNQSGGAGNEQFF. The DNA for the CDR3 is TGTGCCAGCAACCAAAGCGGGGGGGCTGGGAATGAGCAGTTCTTC.

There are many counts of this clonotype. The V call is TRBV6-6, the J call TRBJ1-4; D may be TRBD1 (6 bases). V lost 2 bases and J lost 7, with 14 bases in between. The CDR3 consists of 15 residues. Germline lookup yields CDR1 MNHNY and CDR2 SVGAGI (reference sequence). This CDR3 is CASSYPTGRGEKLFF. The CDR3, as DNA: TGTGCCAGCAGTTACCCAACAGGGAGAGGTGAAAAACTGTTTTTT.

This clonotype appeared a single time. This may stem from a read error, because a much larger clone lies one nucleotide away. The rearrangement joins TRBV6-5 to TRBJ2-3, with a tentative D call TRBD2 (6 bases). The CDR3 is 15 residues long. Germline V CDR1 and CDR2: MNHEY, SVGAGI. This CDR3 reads CAGSYFRGSTDTQYF. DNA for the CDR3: TGTGCCGGCAGTTACTTTCGGGGGTCCACAGATACGCAGTATTTT.

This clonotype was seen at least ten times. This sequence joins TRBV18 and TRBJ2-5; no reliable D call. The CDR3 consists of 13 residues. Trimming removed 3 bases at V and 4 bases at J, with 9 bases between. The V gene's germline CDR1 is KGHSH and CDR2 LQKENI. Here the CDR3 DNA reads TGTGCCAGCTCACCGATGGCCGGAGAGACCCAGTACTTC. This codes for CASSPMAGETQYF. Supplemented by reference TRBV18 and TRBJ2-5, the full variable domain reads NAGVMQNPRHLVRRRGQEARLRCSPMKGHSHVYWYRQLPEEGLKFMVYLQKENIIDESGMPKERFSAEFPKEGPSILRIQQVVRGDSAAYFCASSPMAGETQYFGPGTRLLVL.